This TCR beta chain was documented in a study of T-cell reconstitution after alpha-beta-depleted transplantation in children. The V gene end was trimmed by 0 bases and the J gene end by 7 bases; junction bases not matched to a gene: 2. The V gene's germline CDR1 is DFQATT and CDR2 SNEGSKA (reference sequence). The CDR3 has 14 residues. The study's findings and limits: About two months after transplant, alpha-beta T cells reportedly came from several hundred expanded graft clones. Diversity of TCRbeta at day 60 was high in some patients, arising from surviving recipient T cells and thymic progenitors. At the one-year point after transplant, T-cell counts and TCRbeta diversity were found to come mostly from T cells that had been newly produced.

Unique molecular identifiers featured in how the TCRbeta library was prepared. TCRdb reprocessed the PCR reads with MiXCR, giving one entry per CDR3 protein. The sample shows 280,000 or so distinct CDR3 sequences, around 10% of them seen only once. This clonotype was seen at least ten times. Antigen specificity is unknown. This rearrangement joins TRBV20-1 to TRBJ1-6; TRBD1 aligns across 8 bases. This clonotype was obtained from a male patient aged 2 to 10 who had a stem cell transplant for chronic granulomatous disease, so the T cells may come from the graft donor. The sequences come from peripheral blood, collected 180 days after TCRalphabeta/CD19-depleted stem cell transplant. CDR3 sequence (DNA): TGCAGTGCTAGAGAAACAGGGGGGAATTCACCCCTCCACTTT. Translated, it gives CSARETGGNSPLHF.